This T cell receptor (beta chain) was sequenced for a study of OX40 agonist ivuxolimab in advanced cancers. Study-wide findings and caveats: Normalized expansion of T-cell clones was also low for some nonresponders.

This CDR3 contains 13 residues. V lost 2 bases, J lost 4 bases, and 8 bases lay in between. CDR1 SGHVS and CDR2 FQNEAQ come from the germline V gene. For this clone: Its cognate antigen is unknown.

Here immunoSEQ multiplex PCR was the method, and the copy in TCRdb shows in-frame clones only, minus some. The data hold about 59,000 clones, with about 85% observed a single time. With baseline, cycle 4 day 1, and cycle 7 day 1 as timepoints, blood was sampled. The sample in question was CD4+ or CD8+ T cells sorted from blood, obtained in a trial of the OX40 agonist ivuxolimab. The TCR originated in an adult with an advanced solid tumor such as melanoma, head and neck, liver or kidney cancer. The rearrangement uses TRBV7-8 and TRBJ2-5; no definite D call. CDR3 region: CASSLPRAETQYF. The CDR3 coding sequence is TGTGCCAGCAGCTTACCCCGCGCAGAGACCCAGTACTTC.